These T cell receptor beta chains were read from a single sample in a study of T cells after yellow fever vaccination. Via MiXCR, TCRdb re-called the 5' RACE reads, giving one row per CDR3 protein. Counted here are some 300,000 distinct CDR3 sequences, roughly 8.3% occurring once; the ten biggest clones make up approximately 15%. The sample was PBMCs, taken around 45 days after the first yellow fever vaccination. These receptors were collected from a man in his late teens or twenties who received the YFV17D yellow fever vaccine. CDR3s include the opening cysteine and the closing phenylalanine or tryptophan. The D gene is left open where the match is weak. Size values are once, few and many counts, or a class for expanded clones, and some rows have none.

J	V	size	D	CDR3	DNA
TRBJ2-4	TRBV4-1	many	TRBD2	CASSQGGTSGGQNIQYF	TGCGCCAGCAGCCAAGGGGGGACTAGCGGGGGACAAAACATTCAGTACTTC
TRBJ2-1	TRBV18	few	TRBD1	CASAPDRQSYNEQFF	TGTGCCAGCGCACCGGACAGGCAAAGCTACAATGAGCAGTTCTTC
TRBJ2-1	TRBV5-1	few	-	CASSLGSLGMNEQFF	TGCGCCAGCAGCTTGGGAAGCCTAGGAATGAATGAGCAGTTCTTC
TRBJ1-5	TRBV5-5	few	-	CASSPTEPLNQPQHF	TGTGCCAGCAGCCCGACAGAGCCCCTCAATCAGCCCCAGCATTTT
TRBJ1-2	TRBV4-1	few	-	CASSQDEVRQSNGYTF	TGCGCCAGCAGCCAAGATGAAGTGAGACAGTCGAATGGCTACACCTTC
TRBJ2-2	TRBV27	few	TRBD1	CASSTPTGPGELFF	TGTGCCAGCAGTACACCGACAGGGCCCGGGGAGCTGTTTTTT
TRBJ1-1	TRBV4-3	-	-	CASSQDEYSGNTEAFF	TGCGCCAGCAGCCAAGATGAGTACTCAGGGAACACTGAAGCTTTCTTT
TRBJ2-7	TRBV7-2	medium-sized	TRBD1	CASSSQGAVYEQYF	TGTGCCAGCAGCTCGCAGGGGGCGGTCTACGAGCAGTACTTC
TRBJ1-2	TRBV4-1	many	-	CASSQDLAGAGGYTF	TGCGCCAGCAGCCAAGACTTGGCAGGGGCTGGAGGCTACACCTTC
TRBJ2-5	TRBV11-2	few	-	CASSNDREGTQYF	TGTGCCAGCAGCAATGACAGGGAGGGGACCCAGTACTTC
TRBJ1-4	TRBV20-1	many	TRBD1	CSALDRAGDKLFF	TGCAGTGCCCTTGACAGGGCCGGAGATAAACTGTTTTTT
TRBJ2-2	TRBV27	few	-	CASSPGVKGGTGELFF	TGTGCCAGCAGCCCCGGGGTAAAGGGTGGCACCGGGGAGCTGTTTTTT
TRBJ2-3	TRBV19	-	TRBD1	CASSTRDRITDTQYF	TGTGCCAGTAGTACTCGGGACAGAATCACAGATACGCAGTATTTT
TRBJ1-1	TRBV6-5	-	-	CASSFANTEAFF	TGTGCCAGCAGTTTTGCCAACACTGAAGCTTTCTTT
TRBJ2-1	TRBV10-3	few	-	CAITSSSSGSYNEQFF	TGTGCCATCACCAGTAGTTCGTCTGGGTCCTACAATGAGCAGTTCTTC
TRBJ2-7	TRBV20-1	few	-	CSAREGLGGYEQYF	TGCAGTGCTAGAGAGGGACTGGGCGGATACGAGCAGTACTTC